This TCR beta chain originates from a study of T cells in Graves' hyperthyroidism and ophthalmopathy. On the study more broadly: Blood from the periphery was taken at initial diagnosis, before any treatment.

On this clonotype itself: The conserved phenylalanine or tryptophan is not found at the CDR3 terminus, so this likely reflects a read error.

Trimming cost V 10 bases and J 2 bases; bases outside gene matches: 3. The germline V gene has CDR1 LNHDA and CDR2 SQIVND (reference sequence). The CDR3 runs 12 residues. Stable disease denoted Graves' hyperthyroidism without ophthalmopathy progression within 18 months. Template material for amplifying TCR beta CDR3 regions consisted of RNA transcripts. First-round RT-PCR with HTBI primers amplified the TCR CDR3 region. Each CDR3 protein gets one entry after TCRdb re-called the multiplex PCR reads with MiXCR. The sample holds about 560,000 distinct CDR3 sequences, 16% seen once. The gene calls are TRBV19 and TRBJ1-2; 8 bases fit TRBD1. The TCR originated in a woman aged 18 to 35 with Graves' hyperthyroidism. Sequencing was carried out using blood. The CDR3 nucleotides read TGTGCCACCCGACAGGGGAACTATGGCTACACCCTC. This translates into CATRQGNYGYTL.